This T cell receptor beta chain came from a study of vaccination and CD4 T cells after COVID-19. Study overall: The post-COVID samples were taken a median around 100 days after diagnosis, anywhere from 35 to 161. Overlapping SARS-CoV-2, HCoV-NL63, HCoV-OC43 and HCoV-229E spike peptides stimulated the cells.

Cultured CD4+ T cell DNA was sequenced using the Oncomine TCR Beta short-read assay. TCRdb used MiXCR to reprocess the PCR reads, holding one entry per CDR3 protein. The table shows about 15,000 distinct CDR3 sequences, with around 50% occurring only once. Study results and caveats: Researchers report that 304 of 307 vaccine-specific clones in convalescent patients proved spike mono-reactive.

In this sample, this clonotype turned up once. The antigen remains unidentified. Germline CDR1 and CDR2: SGHTS and YDEGEE. V lost 1 base to trimming and J lost 4 bases, with 18 bases between them. The CDR3 is made up of 17 amino acids. Treatment specified: approximately 9-day PBMC culture with coronavirus spike peptide pools or control peptides (ViraFEST assay). The source is a human donor who had recovered from COVID-19. The sample comprised CD4+ T cells from blood, cultured in vitro. This chain connects TRBV5-8 to TRBJ2-1; D not certain. DNA of the CDR3: TGTGCCAGCAGCTTGTATCGACTGGTGGTGAAGTACAATGAGCAGTTCTTC. As protein: CASSLYRLVVKYNEQFF.